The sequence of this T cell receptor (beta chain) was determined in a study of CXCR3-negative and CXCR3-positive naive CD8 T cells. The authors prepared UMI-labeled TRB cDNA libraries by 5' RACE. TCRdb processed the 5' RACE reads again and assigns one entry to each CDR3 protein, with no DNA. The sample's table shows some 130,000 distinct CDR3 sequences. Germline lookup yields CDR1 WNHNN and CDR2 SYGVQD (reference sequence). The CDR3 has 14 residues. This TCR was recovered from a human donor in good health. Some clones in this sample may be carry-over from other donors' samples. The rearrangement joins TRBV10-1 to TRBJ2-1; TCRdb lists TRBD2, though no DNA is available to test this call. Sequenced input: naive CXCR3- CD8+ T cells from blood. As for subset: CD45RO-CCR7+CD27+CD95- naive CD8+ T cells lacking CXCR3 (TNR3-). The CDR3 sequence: CASSRTLAVNEQFF.